This T cell receptor (beta chain) stems from a study of shared clonotypes between healthy human individuals. In the study overall: The plates for each donor numbered three CD4 naive, three CD4 memory, two CD8 naive and one CD8 memory.

V lost 3 bases to trimming and J lost 5 bases; unmatched junction nucleotides: 9. The CDR3 consists of 15 residues. Germline assignment: CDR1 SGHRS and CDR2 YFSETQ. The method was immunoSEQ multiplex PCR; TCRdb's version includes in-frame clones alone and lacks a portion of them. The sample gives 1,500,000 or so clones, 95% to 97% of which show up once; roughly 1.2% is in the top ten. Specimen: naive CD4+ T cells sorted from blood. The subset denotes: CD45RA+ positively selected. The clonotype was recovered from a man aged 25-45 years in good health. This chain uses TRBV5-1 with TRBJ2-5; 8 bases align to TRBD1. The CDR3 protein is CASSSGQGWGETQYF. In DNA form, the CDR3 reads TGCGCCAGCAGCTCCGGACAGGGATGGGGCGAGACCCAGTACTTC.